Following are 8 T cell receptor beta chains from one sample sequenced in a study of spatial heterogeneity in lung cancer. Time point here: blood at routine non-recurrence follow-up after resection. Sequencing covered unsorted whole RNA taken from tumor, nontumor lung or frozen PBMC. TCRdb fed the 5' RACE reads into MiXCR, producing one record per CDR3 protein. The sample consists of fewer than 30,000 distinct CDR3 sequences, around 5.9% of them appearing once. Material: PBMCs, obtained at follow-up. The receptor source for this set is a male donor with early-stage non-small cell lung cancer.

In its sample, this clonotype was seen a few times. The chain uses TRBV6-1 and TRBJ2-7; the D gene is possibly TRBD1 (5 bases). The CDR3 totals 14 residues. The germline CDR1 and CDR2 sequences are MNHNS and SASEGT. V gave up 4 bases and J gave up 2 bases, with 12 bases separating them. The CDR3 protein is CASSAVQVPYEQYF. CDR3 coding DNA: TGTGCCAGCAGTGCAGTACAGGTCCCCTACGAGCAGTACTTC.

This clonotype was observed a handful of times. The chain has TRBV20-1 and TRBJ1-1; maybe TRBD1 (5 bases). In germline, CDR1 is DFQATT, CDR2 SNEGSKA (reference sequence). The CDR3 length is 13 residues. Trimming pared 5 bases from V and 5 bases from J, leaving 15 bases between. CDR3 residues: CSAYRGEGTEAFF. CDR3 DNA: TGCAGTGCTTACCGGGGAGAGGGGACTGAAGCTTTCTTT.

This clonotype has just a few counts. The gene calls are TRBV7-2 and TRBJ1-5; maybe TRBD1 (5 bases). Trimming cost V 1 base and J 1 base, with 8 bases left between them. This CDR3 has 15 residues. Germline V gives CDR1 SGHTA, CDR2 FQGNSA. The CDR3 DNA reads TGTGCCAGCAGCTTAGGTGGGGGAAGCAATCAGCCCCAGCATTTT. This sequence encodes CASSLGGGSNQPQHF.

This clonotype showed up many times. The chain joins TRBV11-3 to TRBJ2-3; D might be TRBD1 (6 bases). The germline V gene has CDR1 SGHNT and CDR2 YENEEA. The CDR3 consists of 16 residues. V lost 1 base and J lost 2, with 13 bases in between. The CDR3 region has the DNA TGTGCCAGCAGCTTAGGGGAGACAGGCCCCACAGATACGCAGTATTTT. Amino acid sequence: CASSLGETGPTDTQYF.

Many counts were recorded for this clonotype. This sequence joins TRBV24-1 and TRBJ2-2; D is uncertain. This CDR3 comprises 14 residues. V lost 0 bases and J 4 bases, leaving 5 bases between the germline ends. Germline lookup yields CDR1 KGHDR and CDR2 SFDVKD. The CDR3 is CATSDLLSTGELFF. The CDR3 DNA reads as TGTGCCACCAGTGATTTGCTCAGCACCGGGGAGCTGTTTTTT.

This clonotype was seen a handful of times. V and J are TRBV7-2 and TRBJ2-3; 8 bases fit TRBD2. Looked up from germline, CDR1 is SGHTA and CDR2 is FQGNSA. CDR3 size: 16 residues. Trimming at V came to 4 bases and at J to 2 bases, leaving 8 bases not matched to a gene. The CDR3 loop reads CASSSPGGRTTDTQYF. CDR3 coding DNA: TGTGCCAGCAGCTCGCCCGGCGGGAGGACCACAGATACGCAGTATTTT.

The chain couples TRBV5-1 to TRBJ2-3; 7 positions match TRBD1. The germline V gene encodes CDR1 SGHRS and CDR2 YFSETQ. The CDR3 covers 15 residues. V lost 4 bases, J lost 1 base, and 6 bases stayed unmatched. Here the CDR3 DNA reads TGCGCCAGCAGCGAAGGACAGGAAGGCACAGATACGCAGTATTTT. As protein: CASSEGQEGTDTQYF.

CDR3 bases: TGCAGTGCTTTCAGAGCCGGGACTAGCGGGAGATACACCGGGGAGCTGTTTTTT. Amino acids: CSAFRAGTSGRYTGELFF. The V gene is TRBV20-1, the J gene TRBJ2-2, with TRBD2 matching over 14 bases. There are 18 residues in the CDR3. The junction had 11 bases not matched to a gene; V was cut back by 5 bases and J by 3 bases. CDR1 DFQATT and CDR2 SNEGSKA come from the germline V gene (reference sequence).